The 8 T cell receptor beta chains in this list originate from one sample, sequenced in a study of cytomegalovirus exposure and HLA in healthy donors. Researchers ran the PCR with 60 Vbeta and 13 Jbeta primers. Here immunoSEQ multiplex PCR was the method, and the copy in TCRdb shows in-frame clones only, minus some. Altogether approximately 200,000 clones are present, more than 65% being singletons, with the ten largest covering about 3%. Sequenced input: PBMCs. The receptor set was obtained from a woman aged 25 to 39 in good health and CMV-seropositive.

This clone turned up a few times. The chain employs TRBV29-1 and TRBJ2-1; perhaps TRBD2 as D (5 bases). Germline V gene sequence: CDR1 SQVTM, CDR2 ANQGSEA. The CDR3 covers 12 residues. Trimming shortened V by 1 base and J by 7 bases, and 8 bases separated the two germline ends. CDR3 protein: CSVEAGSNEQFF. CDR3 coding DNA: TGCAGCGTTGAAGCGGGATCGAATGAGCAGTTCTTC.

The J gene is TRBJ1-1, the V gene TRBV5-1; no reliable D call. Germline values: CDR1 SGHRS, CDR2 YFSETQ. V lost 4 bases and J lost 1, with 11 bases in between. CDR3 length equals 14 residues. The CDR3 sequence: CASSPGGPNTEAFF. In nucleotides, the CDR3 is TGCGCCAGCAGCCCCGGAGGACCGAACACTGAAGCTTTCTTT.

The chain is built from TRBV6-4 and TRBJ2-2; D is uncertain. The CDR3 is 14 residues long. CDR1 and CDR2 (germline): MRHNA, SNTAGT. Trimming pared 4 bases from V and 4 bases from J, leaving 10 bases between. The CDR3 DNA reads TGTGCCAGCAGTGCGGTTAGAGGCACCGGGGAGCTGTTTTTT. This sequence encodes CASSAVRGTGELFF.

This clone was picked up one time. V gene TRBV6-1 combines with J gene TRBJ2-1, with 10 nucleotides matching TRBD2. Germline V lookup: CDR1 MNHNS, CDR2 SASEGT. The CDR3 loop spans 15 amino acids. V was clipped by 2 bases and J by 6 bases; unmatched bases: 4. The CDR3 loop is CASSELAGVVNEQFF. Written as DNA, the CDR3 is TGTGCCAGCAGTGAACTAGCGGGAGTGGTCAATGAGCAGTTCTTC.

The V and J genes are TRBV2 and TRBJ2-1, with 7 positions matching TRBD1. V shed 8 bases and J 1 base; nucleotides not matched to a gene: 11. The CDR3 totals 16 residues. Germline lookup yields CDR1 SNHLY and CDR2 FYNNEI. The CDR3 loop reads CASCTPDRASYNEQFF. The CDR3, as DNA: TGTGCCAGCTGTACTCCCGACAGGGCGTCCTACAATGAGCAGTTCTTC.

This clone was seen a handful of times. The CDR3 DNA follows: TGCGCCAGCAGCTTGGCCCAGGGGGACACCGGGGAGCTGTTTTTT. Its protein product is CASSLAQGDTGELFF. This chain uses TRBV5-1 with TRBJ2-2; 7 bases are a match to TRBD1. CDR1 and CDR2 from the germline V gene are SGHRS and YFSETQ. This CDR3 is 15 amino acids long. With 0 bases clipped from V and 3 bases from J, the junction kept 2 bases outside the gene matches.

The gene calls are TRBV28 and TRBJ1-1; 8 nucleotides align to TRBD1. Germline CDR1 and CDR2: MDHEN and SYDVKM. After removal of 7 bases from V and 1 base from J, the junction contained 8 bases not matched to a gene. The CDR3 totals 15 residues. This CDR3 reads CASTETGAKNTEAFF. The CDR3 DNA sequence: TGTGCCAGCACTGAGACAGGGGCGAAGAACACTGAAGCTTTCTTT.

V usage is TRBV28 and J usage is TRBJ1-1; D is perhaps TRBD1 (6 bases). This CDR3 has 15 residues. Germline lookup yields CDR1 MDHEN and CDR2 SYDVKM. V lost 2 bases and J lost 3, with 13 bases in between. CDR3 in amino acids: CASSLLTGWDTEAFF. The CDR3 DNA follows: TGTGCCAGCAGTTTACTCACAGGGTGGGACACTGAAGCTTTCTTT.